A single sample gave rise to the 5 T cell receptor beta chains below, sequenced in a study of blood T cell repertoires in COVID-19. Sequencing was performed with immunoSEQ multiplex PCR; in TCRdb, only in-frame clones are kept and a portion is missing. Of under 80,000 clones in the sample, about 90% were seen once. Sequencing was done on a sample of peripheral blood. The receptors were sampled from a human donor in a cohort sampled during active COVID-19.

This chain uses TRBV18 with TRBJ2-5; perhaps TRBD1 as D (6 bases). The length of the CDR3 is 14 residues. V was cut by 3 bases and J by 4 bases, with 12 bases left in between. Germline loops: CDR1 KGHSH, CDR2 LQKENI. CDR3 loop: CASSPKQGGETQYF. The CDR3 nucleotides are TGTGCCAGCTCACCTAAACAGGGTGGAGAGACCCAGTACTTC.

The chain couples TRBV3-1 (or the pseudogene TRBV3-2) to TRBJ1-1, with 7 bases identical to TRBD1. The germline V gene encodes CDR1 LGHDT and CDR2 YNNKEL (reference sequence). The CDR3 is 13 residues long. The V segment lost 4 bases and the J segment 3 bases; nucleotides outside the gene matches: 2. This chain's CDR3 is CASSLQGYTEAFF. CDR3 in DNA: TGTGCCAGCAGCCTACAGGGGTACACTGAAGCTTTCTTT.

The CDR3 DNA reads TGTGCCAGCGGCCCCCGGCTAGCGGGAGAACAAGAGACCCAGTACTTC. It translates to CASGPRLAGEQETQYF. The V gene is TRBV11-2, the J gene TRBJ2-5, with 10 bases aligning to TRBD2. This CDR3 has 16 amino acids. V was clipped by 8 bases and J by 2 bases; unmatched bases: 11. Germline CDR1 SGHAT, CDR2 FQNNGV.

This clone appeared a few times. V is TRBV28 and J is TRBJ2-7; D ambiguous. V lost 2 bases, J lost 0 bases, and 2 bases lay in between. This CDR3 comprises 12 residues. CDR1 and CDR2 from the germline V gene are MDHEN and SYDVKM. The CDR3: CASSLRSYEQYF. CDR3 bases: TGTGCCAGCAGTTTACGCTCCTACGAGCAGTACTTC.

The chain's CDR3 is CASSQDRAPYGYTF. CDR3 nucleotide sequence: TGTGCCAGCAGTCAGGACAGGGCCCCCTATGGCTACACCTTC. The J gene is TRBJ1-2, the V gene TRBV6-5; 8 bases align to TRBD1. This CDR3 contains 14 residues. V was clipped by 5 bases and J by 4 bases; unmatched bases: 6. The germline gives CDR1 MNHEY, CDR2 SVGAGI.